A single sample gave rise to the 21 T cell receptor beta chains below, sequenced in a study of metastatic and nonmetastatic thyroid tumors. MiXCR re-clonotyped the PCR reads for TCRdb. Seen here are 20,000 to 25,000 clones, approximately 25% observed once, and the top ten hold 5.4%. Not a single patient had been given any form of treatment at any point before undergoing thyroid surgery. Material for sequencing was tumor tissue. These receptors came from a female donor with papillary thyroid cancer or a benign thyroid nodule (not recorded which). Some clones in this sample may be carry-over from other donors' samples.

This clone was seen a handful of times. Since a much larger clone is just one base distant, this may be a read error. Other DNA sequences of this sample code for an identical CDR3. CDR3 protein: CAIAGGGQETQYF. The CDR3, as DNA: TGTGCCATCGCAGGCGGGGGCCAAGAGACCCAGTACTTT. This chain connects TRBV10-3 to TRBJ2-5; D may be TRBD2 (7 bases). CDR3 length equals 13 residues. Looked up from germline, CDR1 is ENHRY and CDR2 is SYGVKD.

This clone has ten or more counts. This chain links TRBV28 with TRBJ1-1, with D tentatively TRBD1 (5 bases). The V end was cut by 6 bases, the J end by 2 bases, with 13 bases between. The CDR3 has 14 amino acids. Germline values: CDR1 MDHEN, CDR2 SYDVKM. The chain's CDR3 is CASRPGQANTEAFF. For the CDR3, the DNA is TGTGCCAGCAGGCCGGGGCAGGCCAACACTGAAGCTTTCTTT. The full variable domain, completed using reference TRBV28 and TRBJ1-1, is DVKVTQSSRYLVKRTGEKVFLECVQDMDHENMFWYRQDPGLGLRLIYFSYDVKMKEKGDIPEGYSVSREKKERFSLILESASTNQTSMYLCASRPGQANTEAFFGQGTRLTVV.

J is TRBJ2-7 and V is TRBV5-1; 15 bases are shared with TRBD2. Trimming took 3 bases from V and 0 from J; bases not matched to a gene: 1. The CDR3 is 16 residues long. The germline CDR1 and CDR2 sequences are SGHRS and YFSETQ. CDR3 in DNA: TGCGCCAGCAGCTGGGGACTAGCGGGAGGCTCCTACGAGCAGTACTTC. Protein product: CASSWGLAGGSYEQYF.

The sample holds many counts of this clone. This sequence joins TRBV7-6 and TRBJ2-5; no firm D call. Between the trimmed V and J ends, which lost 0 bases and 5 bases, there was a span of 1 base. The CDR3 length is 11 residues. Germline lookup yields CDR1 SGHVS and CDR2 FNYEAQ. The CDR3, as DNA: TGTGCCAGCAGCTTAGCCGAGACCCAGTACTTC. It specifies CASSLAETQYF.

In its sample, this clone is medium-sized. The V gene is TRBV6-5, the J gene TRBJ1-6; no firm D call. Trimming removed 2 bases at V and 5 bases at J, with 13 bases between. Germline CDR1 and CDR2: MNHEY and SVGAGI. The CDR3 covers 16 residues. The chain's CDR3 is CASSYSWRQDNSPLHF. The CDR3 nucleotides read TGTGCCAGCAGTTACAGCTGGCGACAAGATAATTCACCCCTCCACTTT.

This clone was counted ten times or more. The chain carries TRBV24-1 and TRBJ1-1, with D possibly TRBD1 on 5 matching bases. Trimming took off 4 bases at V and 5 bases at J, with 13 bases between the two ends. This CDR3 is 14 amino acids long. Germline V gene data show CDR1 as KGHDR and CDR2 as SFDVKD. As DNA, the CDR3 is TGTGCCACCAGTGACGGAGGGGCGAGTACTGAAGCTTTCTTT. It yields the protein CATSDGGASTEAFF.

This clone was seen many times. A much larger clone differs from this one at a single base, so this may be a read error. The same CDR3 can be traced to other DNA sequences in this sample. The gene calls are TRBV6-7 and TRBJ2-1, with TRBD1 as a possible D gene (7 bases). TRBV6-7 carries the ORF label, with uncertain function. The length of the CDR3 is 18 residues. V was trimmed by 5 bases and J by 4 bases, leaving 24 bases between them. CDR3: CASSQPPDRRGVYNEQFF. In nucleotides, the CDR3 is TGTGCCAGCAGTCAGCCCCCGGACAGGCGGGGTGTTTACAATGAGCAGTTCTTC.

This clone is medium-sized (0.01 to 0.1%) within its sample. This rearrangement joins TRBV6-1 to TRBJ2-7; no firm D call. The CDR3 contains 15 residues. Trimming shortened V by 1 base and J by 2 bases, and 12 bases separated the two germline ends. CDR1 and CDR2 (germline): MNHNS, SASEGT. The CDR3 spells CASSEVPFLTYEQYF. CDR3 DNA sequence: TGTGCCAGCAGTGAAGTGCCCTTTCTAACCTACGAGCAGTACTTC.

Many counts were recorded for this clone. The chain has TRBV5-5 and TRBJ1-5; D gene ambiguous. Germline CDR1 reads SGHKS; CDR2 reads YYEKEE (reference sequence). CDR3 size: 13 residues. Deletions cut 4 bases from V and 7 bases from J, with 12 bases between. Written as DNA, the CDR3 is TGTGCCAGCAGCCTATCAATCGGACAGCCCCAGCATTTT. It encodes CASSLSIGQPQHF.

As regards this clone: The same CDR3 also results from other DNA sequences found in this sample. CDR3 amino acids: CASSAGAGDNEQFF. CDR3 bases: TGTGCCAGCAGTGCAGGAGCAGGTGACAATGAGCAGTTCTTC. The chain couples TRBV9 to TRBJ2-1; no clear D. CDR3 length: 14 residues. Trimming removed 5 bases at V and 5 bases at J, with 14 bases between. From germline, CDR1 is SGDLS and CDR2 YYNGEE.

This clone appeared many times. The chain uses TRBV5-5 and TRBJ1-2; a weak D match, TRBD1 (5 bases). CDR3 size: 13 residues. In germline, CDR1 is SGHKS, CDR2 YYEKEE (reference sequence). V lost 3 bases and J 8 bases, leaving 14 bases between the germline ends. CDR3 region: CASSSDGAQGYTF. The CDR3 nucleotides read TGTGCCAGCAGCTCTGACGGGGCTCAAGGCTACACCTTC.

The chain employs TRBV20-1 and TRBJ2-7; 9 nucleotides align to TRBD2. The V gene's germline CDR1 is DFQATT and CDR2 SNEGSKA (reference sequence). The CDR3 length is 13 residues. V lost 6 bases to trimming and J lost 9 bases; unmatched junction nucleotides: 12. The DNA of the CDR3 is TGCAGTGCACAACCCGGGACTAGCCGTGGGCAGTACTTC. It translates to CSAQPGTSRGQYF.

This clone occurred many times. The rearrangement joins TRBV30 to TRBJ2-2; D gene ambiguous. V was cut by 2 bases and J by 7 bases, with 8 bases left in between. In germline, CDR1 is GTSNPN, CDR2 SVGIG (reference sequence). The CDR3 loop spans 12 amino acids. The CDR3 loop is CAWSSSGGELFF. As DNA, the CDR3 is TGTGCCTGGAGTTCGTCGGGCGGGGAGCTGTTTTTT.

This clone was found many times. V and J are TRBV12-3 or TRBV12-4 and TRBJ2-3, with D maybe TRBD2 (5 bases). The length of the CDR3 is 15 residues. The V end was cut by 5 bases, the J end by 4 bases, with 16 bases between. This CDR3 is CASSPLLVRADTQYF. CDR3 nucleotides: TGTGCCAGCAGTCCCTTACTAGTCCGTGCAGATACGCAGTATTTT.

This rearrangement joins TRBV10-3 to TRBJ1-2, with a possible D match to TRBD1 (5 bases). Trimming took off 9 bases at V and 3 bases at J, with 17 bases between the two ends. The CDR3 totals 14 residues. The germline V gene has CDR1 ENHRY and CDR2 SYGVKD. The CDR3 sequence: CAISAGGSDYGYTF. The CDR3 nucleotides read TGTGCCATATCGGCGGGGGGGTCTGACTATGGCTACACCTTC.

Ten or more counts support this clone. The junction departs from germline at one end; a sequencing error may be responsible. The rearrangement uses TRBV6-1 and TRBJ2-7; 7 nucleotides align to TRBD2. The CDR3 has 13 amino acids. From germline, CDR1 is MNHNS and CDR2 SASEGT. The CDR3 here is CASRLGTTYKQYF. DNA for the CDR3: TGTGCCAGCAGACTAGGGACTACCTACAAGCAGTACTTC.

This clone was picked up many times. CDR3 region: CASSLTQSSYEQYF. The CDR3, as DNA: TGTGCCAGCAGCTTGACACAGAGCTCCTACGAGCAGTACTTC. This rearrangement joins TRBV5-4 to TRBJ2-7; D gene unclear. The CDR3 runs to 14 residues. Trimming shortened V by 1 base and J by 0 bases, and 8 bases separated the two germline ends. Germline CDR1 is SGHNT and CDR2 is YYREEE (reference sequence).

This clone was seen at least ten times. This chain joins TRBV27 and TRBJ1-4; 8 positions agree with TRBD1. V trimming: 6 bases; J trimming: 2 bases; junction bases outside the gene matches: 5. CDR1 is MNHEY and CDR2 is SMNVEV in the germline V gene (reference sequence). This CDR3 comprises 15 residues. DNA of the CDR3: TGTGCCAGCAGCCGACAGGGGAGGACTAATGAAAAACTGTTTTTT. Translating it yields CASSRQGRTNEKLFF.

This clone was observed a handful of times. Sequence at one end of the junction differs from germline and may be a read error. The J gene is TRBJ1-1, the V gene TRBV25-1; no reliable D call. This CDR3 has 14 residues. Germline CDR1 MGHDK, CDR2 SYGVNS. CDR3: CDSSPQLENTEAFF. CDR3 sequence (DNA): TGTGACAGCAGTCCACAATTGGAAAACACTGAAGCTTTCTTT.

This clone was seen only a few times. This chain links TRBV6-1 with TRBJ1-1; D might be TRBD1 (5 bases). This CDR3 comprises 13 residues. The germline V gene encodes CDR1 MNHNS and CDR2 SASEGT. V was clipped by 8 bases and J by 3 bases, with 13 bases between them. The CDR3 protein is CASGTFSDTEAFF. The DNA of the CDR3 is TGTGCCAGCGGGACCTTTTCGGACACTGAAGCTTTCTTT.

This clone is medium-sized in the sample. The chain employs TRBV5-1 and TRBJ1-1; D gene ambiguous. Trimming removed 1 base from V and 5 bases from J, with 9 bases in between. CDR3 length equals 13 residues. Germline assignment: CDR1 SGHRS and CDR2 YFSETQ. The CDR3 DNA follows: TGCGCCAGCAGCTTGTTGAAACAGACTGAAGCTTTCTTT. This encodes CASSLLKQTEAFF.